Shown below are 10 T cell receptor beta chains from a single sample sequenced in a study of shared clonotypes between healthy human individuals. Method: immunoSEQ multiplex PCR; TCRdb's copy keeps in-frame clones and lacks some. In the table there are under 2.5 million clones, just under 95% of which are singletons. What was sequenced was naive CD4+ T cells from PBMCs. Subset noted: CD45RA+ positively selected. These receptors all come from a man younger than 30 in good health. Some clones in this sample may be carry-over from other donors' samples.

The V call is TRBV5-1, the J call TRBJ1-1, with 7 bases lining up with TRBD1. CDR1 and CDR2 (germline): SGHRS, YFSETQ. This CDR3 is built from 14 residues. V was pared by 6 bases and J by 3 bases, with 8 bases of the junction left unmatched. In DNA form, the CDR3 reads TGCGCCAGCACGAGGGGGCGCTCGGACACTGAAGCTTTCTTT. Its protein is CASTRGRSDTEAFF.

V usage is TRBV27 and J usage is TRBJ2-7; 8 nucleotides align to TRBD1. The trim removed 8 bases at V and 4 bases at J, leaving 7 bases unmatched. CDR1 and CDR2 from the germline V gene are MNHEY and SMNVEV (reference sequence). The CDR3 is 13 residues long. The CDR3: CASARTGNYEQYF. The CDR3 DNA is TGTGCCAGCGCCCGGACAGGGAATTACGAGCAGTACTTC.

This clone has a single count. The chain joins TRBV11-2 to TRBJ2-4, with D possibly matching TRBD2 (6 bases). The germline CDR1 and CDR2 sequences are SGHAT and FQNNGV. Between the trimmed V and J ends, which lost 3 bases and 3 bases, there was a span of 12 bases. The CDR3 consists of 15 residues. CDR3 sequence: CASSLSAGLKNIQYF. In DNA form, the CDR3 reads TGTGCCAGCAGCTTGTCGGCGGGGCTCAAAAACATTCAGTACTTC.

This chain connects TRBV10-2 to TRBJ2-3, with D perhaps assigned TRBD1 or TRBD2 (5 bases each). The CDR3 is 14 amino acids. V was trimmed by 8 bases and J by 0 bases, leaving 12 bases between them. The germline V gene has CDR1 WSHSY and CDR2 SAAADI. In nucleotides, the CDR3 is TGCGCCAGCCGACCGGGACGTAGCACAGATACGCAGTATTTT. Residues: CASRPGRSTDTQYF.

This clone was found a few times. The DNA of the CDR3 is TGCAGTGCTATGGGGGGTCAGCCCCAGCATTTT. This codes for CSAMGGQPQHF. The chain joins TRBV20-1 to TRBJ1-5, with D possibly being TRBD1 (5 bases). With 4 bases removed from V and 6 bases from J, the gap between germline ends came to 7 bases. The CDR3 is made up of 11 amino acids. The V gene's germline CDR1 is DFQATT and CDR2 SNEGSKA (reference sequence).

This chain links TRBV27 with TRBJ2-1, with 15 bases fitting TRBD2. The CDR3 runs to 17 residues. Germline V lookup: CDR1 MNHEY, CDR2 SMNVEV (reference sequence). J gave up 14 bases and V 3 bases, and 14 bases lay outside the gene matches. This CDR3 reads CASSFLGTSGRLTSEFF. CDR3 DNA sequence: TGTGCCAGCAGTTTTCTTGGGACTAGCGGGAGGCTCACGTCCGAGTTCTTC.

The CDR3 DNA reads as TGTGCCAGTAGCAAAGCGGGGTCGGGTGAGCCCCAGCATTTT. This codes for CASSKAGSGEPQHF. The chain carries TRBV19 and TRBJ1-5; the D is unclear. The V end lost 6 bases, the J end lost 8 bases, and 17 bases lay between the germline ends. CDR1 and CDR2 from the germline V gene are LNHDA and SQIVND (reference sequence). This CDR3 region has 14 residues.

The chain is built from TRBV11-2 and TRBJ2-1; 8 nucleotides align to TRBD2. The CDR3 extends over 15 amino acids. CDR1 SGHAT and CDR2 FQNNGV come from the germline V gene. Trimming cost V 7 bases and J 0 bases; bases outside gene matches: 5. The CDR3 DNA reads TGTGCCAGCACCCCGAGCGGGAGCTCCTACAATGAGCAGTTCTTC. Its protein product is CASTPSGSSYNEQFF. The whole variable domain, remainder taken from reference TRBV11-2 and TRBJ2-1, is EAGVAQSPRYKIIEKRQSVAFWCNPISGHATLYWYQQILGQGPKLLIQFQNNGVVDDSQLPKDRFSAERLKGVDSTLKIQPAKLEDSAVYLCASTPSGSSYNEQFFGPGTRLTVL.

The chain couples TRBV6-5 to TRBJ1-2; 10 bases map to TRBD1. After removal of 7 bases from V and 9 bases from J, the junction contained 11 bases not matched to a gene. Germline CDR1 and CDR2: MNHEY and SVGAGI. CDR3 length: 14 residues. The CDR3 here is CASKQPGQGISYTF. The DNA for the CDR3 is TGTGCCAGCAAGCAACCGGGACAGGGGATAAGCTACACCTTC.

The rearrangement uses TRBV18 and TRBJ1-2; tentatively, D is TRBD1 (6 bases). Per germline, CDR1 KGHSH and CDR2 LQKENI. This CDR3 region has 15 residues. V dropped 4 bases and J dropped 0 bases, with 12 bases sitting between them. CDR3 bases: TGTGCCAGCTCACAGATGACAGGCGCTAACTATGGCTACACCTTC. Amino acid sequence: CASSQMTGANYGYTF.